Reported below is one T cell receptor beta chain. TCRdb keeps only in-frame clones here, not all; method: immunoSEQ multiplex PCR. Counted here are 180,000 or so clones, under 85% occurring once; the ten biggest clones make up over 7.5%. Germline V gene sequence: CDR1 SGDLS, CDR2 YYNGEE. The V and J ends lost 2 bases and 0 bases respectively, with 6 bases between them. This CDR3 comprises 14 residues. This entry comes from a study of blood T cell repertoires in COVID-19. Study-wide background: Sites in the United States, Italy and Spain provided acute and convalescent COVID-19 samples. From T cells, B-cell-depleted T cells, or PBMCs came the material, which was cDNA or gDNA.

The gene calls are TRBV9 and TRBJ1-5; D remains ambiguous. The clonotype comes from a woman of 80 years or more with acute or convalescent COVID-19. The specimen sequenced was peripheral blood. The CDR3 reads CASSVGYSNQPQHF. For the CDR3, the DNA is TGTGCCAGCAGCGTCGGTTATAGCAATCAGCCCCAGCATTTT.